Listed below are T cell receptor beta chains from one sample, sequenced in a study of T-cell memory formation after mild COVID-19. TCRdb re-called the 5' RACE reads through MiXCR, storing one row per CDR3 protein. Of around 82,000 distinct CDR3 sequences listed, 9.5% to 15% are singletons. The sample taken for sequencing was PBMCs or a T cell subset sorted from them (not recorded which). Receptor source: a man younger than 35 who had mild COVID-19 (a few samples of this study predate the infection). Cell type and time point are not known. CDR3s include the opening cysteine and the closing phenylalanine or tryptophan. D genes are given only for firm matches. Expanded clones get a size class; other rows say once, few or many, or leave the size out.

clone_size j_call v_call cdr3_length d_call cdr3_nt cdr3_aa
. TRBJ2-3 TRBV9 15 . TGTGCCAGCAGCGGGGACGGCCGGCAGGCAGATACGCAGTATTTT CASSGDGRQADTQYF
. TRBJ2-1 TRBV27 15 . TGTGCCAGCAGAAGAAAAGGATGGAACTACAATGAGCAGTTCTTC CASRRKGWNYNEQFF
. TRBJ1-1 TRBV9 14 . TGTGCCAGCAGCGCCCCGTCGGGGGGTACTGAAGCTTTCTTT CASSAPSGGTEAFF
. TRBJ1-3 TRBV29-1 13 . TGCAGCGTTGTCACCTTCTCTGGAAACACCATATATTTT CSVVTFSGNTIYF
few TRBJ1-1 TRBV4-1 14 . TGCGCCAGCAGCCAATACAGGGAGTACACTGAAGCTTTCTTT CASSQYREYTEAFF
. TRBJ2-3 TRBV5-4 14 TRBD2 TGTGCCAGCAGCTTGGTGGTCGGCGGGGGGGTGCAGTATTTT CASSLVVGGGVQYF
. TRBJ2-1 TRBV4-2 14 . TGTGCCAGCAGCCTACGGGGAATCTACAATGAGCAGTTCTTC CASSLRGIYNEQFF
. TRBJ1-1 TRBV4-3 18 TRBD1 TGCGCCAGCAGCCAAGTTTTTAGGGGACAGGGGGCGAACACTGAAGCTTTCTTT CASSQVFRGQGANTEAFF
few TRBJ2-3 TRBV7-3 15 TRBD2 TGTGCCAGCAGCTTAACCGCGGGGGGCACAGATACGCAGTATTTT CASSLTAGGTDTQYF
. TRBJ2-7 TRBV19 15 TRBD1 TGTGCCAGTAGTCCCGGACAGGGAGCAGCCTACGAGCAGTACTTC CASSPGQGAAYEQYF
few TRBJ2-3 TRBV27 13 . TGTGCCAGCAGTTTAACAGGGCGAGATACGCAGTATTTT CASSLTGRDTQYF
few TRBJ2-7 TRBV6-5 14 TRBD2 TGTGCCAGCAGTTACTCAGCGGGGCACTACGAGCAGTACTTC CASSYSAGHYEQYF
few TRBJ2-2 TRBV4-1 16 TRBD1 TGCGCCAGCAGCCATCCGGGACAGGCGAACACCGGGGAGCTGTTTTTT CASSHPGQANTGELFF
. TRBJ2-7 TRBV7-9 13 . TGTGCCAGCACTCTGGGAGTTTTTGGCGAGCAGTACTTC CASTLGVFGEQYF
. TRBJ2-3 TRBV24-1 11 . TGTGCCACAGCGTATCAGGATACGCAGTATTTT CATAYQDTQYF
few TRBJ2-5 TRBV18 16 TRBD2 TGTGCCAGCTCACCACCGTCTAGCGGGGCCCAAGAGACCCAGTACTTC CASSPPSSGAQETQYF
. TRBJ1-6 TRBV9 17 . TGTGCCAGCAGTATCGGACAAGAGACATCCTATAATTCACCCCTCCACTTT CASSIGQETSYNSPLHF
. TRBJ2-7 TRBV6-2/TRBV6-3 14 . TGTGCCAGCAGTTCCCAGGGAGAGGTCTACGAGCAGTACTTC CASSSQGEVYEQYF
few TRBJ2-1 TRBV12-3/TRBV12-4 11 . TGTGCCAGCAGCCCGGGACCTGAGCAGTTCTTC CASSPGPEQFF
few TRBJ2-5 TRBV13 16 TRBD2 TGTGCCAGCAGCGAGGCCGGGACTAGCGGTCTATCGGTCCAGTACTTC CASSEAGTSGLSVQYF
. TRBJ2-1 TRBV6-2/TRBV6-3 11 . TGTGCCAGCAGACTCATGAATGAGCAGTTCTTC CASRLMNEQFF
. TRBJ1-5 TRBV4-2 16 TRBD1 TGTGCCAGCAGCCAGGAACAGGGGCTCCTAAATCAGCCCCAGCATTTT CASSQEQGLLNQPQHF
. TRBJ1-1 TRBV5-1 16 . TGCGCCAGCAGCTTAGGGAAGTCCCGAATGAACACTGAAGCTTTCTTT CASSLGKSRMNTEAFF
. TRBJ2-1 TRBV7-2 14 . TGTGCCAGCAGCTTGATGGGGTCCTACAATGAGCAGTTCTTC CASSLMGSYNEQFF
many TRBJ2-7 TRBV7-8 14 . TGTGCCAGCAGCTCGGATCCGGGTTGGTACGAGCAGTACTTC CASSSDPGWYEQYF
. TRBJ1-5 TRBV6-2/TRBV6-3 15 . TGTGCCAGCAGTTACTCGCTCTACGGCAATCAGCCCCAGCATTTT CASSYSLYGNQPQHF
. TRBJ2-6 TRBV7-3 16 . TGTGCCAGCAGCCCGGACGGGAACTCTGGGGCCAACGTCCTGACTTTC CASSPDGNSGANVLTF
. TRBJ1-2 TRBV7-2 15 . TGTGCCAGCAGCTTCGGGGGGCTCATCGTCTATGGCTACACCTTC CASSFGGLIVYGYTF
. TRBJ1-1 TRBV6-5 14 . TGTGCCAGCAGTTACTCGGAGAAAAGCCCTGAAGCTTTCTTT CASSYSEKSPEAFF
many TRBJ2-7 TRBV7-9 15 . TGTGCCAGCAGTACCAGCTCGGGCACAAGAAACGAGCAGTACTTC CASSTSSGTRNEQYF
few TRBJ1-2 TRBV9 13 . TGTGCCAGCAGCCCATCCGCGCCCTATGGCTACACCTTC CASSPSAPYGYTF
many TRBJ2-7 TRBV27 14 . TGTGCCAGCGGGGGGAGTGGTGGGTCCTACGAGCAGTACTTC CASGGSGGSYEQYF
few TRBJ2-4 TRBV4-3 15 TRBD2 TGCGCCAGCAGCCTACGACTAGCGGGTAAAAACATTCAGTACTTC CASSLRLAGKNIQYF
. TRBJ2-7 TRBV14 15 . TGTGCCAGCAGCCAAACCTATTTGGGGATCCACGAGCAGTACTTC CASSQTYLGIHEQYF
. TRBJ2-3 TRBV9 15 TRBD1 TGTGCCAGCAGCGCCCTGGACAGGCCCACAGATACGCAGTATTTT CASSALDRPTDTQYF
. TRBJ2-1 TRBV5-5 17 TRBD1 TGTGCCAGCAACCTCCCGAATCAGGGGGCTAGCAGGGATGAGCAGTTCTTC CASNLPNQGASRDEQFF
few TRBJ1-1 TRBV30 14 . TGTGCCTGGAGTCAACCCCCCCACTTAGCTGAAGCTTTCTTT CAWSQPPHLAEAFF
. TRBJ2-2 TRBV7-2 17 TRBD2 TGTGCCAGCAGCTTCGGACTAGCGGGGGGCGGGACCGGGGAGCTGTTTTTT CASSFGLAGGGTGELFF